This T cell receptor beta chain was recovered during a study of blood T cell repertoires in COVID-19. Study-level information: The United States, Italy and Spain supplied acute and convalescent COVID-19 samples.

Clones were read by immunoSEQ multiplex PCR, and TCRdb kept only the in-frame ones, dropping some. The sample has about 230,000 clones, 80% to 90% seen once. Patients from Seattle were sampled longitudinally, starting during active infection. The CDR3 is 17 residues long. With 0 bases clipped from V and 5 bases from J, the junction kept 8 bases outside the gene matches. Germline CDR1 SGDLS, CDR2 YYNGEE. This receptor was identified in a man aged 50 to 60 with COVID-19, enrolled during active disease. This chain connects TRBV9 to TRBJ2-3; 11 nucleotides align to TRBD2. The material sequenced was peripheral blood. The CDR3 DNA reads TGTGCCAGCAGCGTAGCGTTACTAGCGGGAGTTGGAGATACGCAGTATTTT. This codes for CASSVALLAGVGDTQYF.